These T cell receptor beta chains were read from a single sample in a study of neurological immune-mediated disorders. TCRdb called the 5' RACE reads again in MiXCR, with one record for every CDR3 protein. The repertoire consists of approximately 45,000 distinct CDR3 sequences, with roughly 13% occurring once and the leading ten covering 11%. The source material was PBMCs. These TCRs come from a man aged 30-40 years in good health. Both conserved end residues are part of each CDR3. A D gene is named only where the DNA matches it firmly. A row's size may be missing; if present it is once, few, many or a size class.

clone size,J gene,V gene,D gene,CDR3 DNA,CDR3 protein
many,TRBJ2-3,TRBV5-1,.,TGCGCCAGCAGCGATAGTAGCAGCACAGATACGCAGTATTTT,CASSDSSSTDTQYF
many,TRBJ2-2,TRBV4-1,.,TGCGCCAGCAGCCAACGAAACACCGGGGAGCTGTTTTTT,CASSQRNTGELFF
many,TRBJ1-5,TRBV20-1,.,TGCAGTGCTAGAGAGGGTCGGGCACTTAGCAATCAGCCCCAGCATTTT,CSAREGRALSNQPQHF
many,TRBJ2-7,TRBV4-1,.,TGCGCCAGCCGGCCTAATGGAAGGGGCGAGCAGTACTTC,CASRPNGRGEQYF
many,TRBJ1-2,TRBV6-5,TRBD1,TGTGCCAGCAGCCAACAGTCGCCCGACAGGGCCTATGGCTACACCTTC,CASSQQSPDRAYGYTF
many,TRBJ2-1,TRBV7-9,.,TGTGCCAGCAGCCGAGCCAATGAGCAGTTCTTC,CASSRANEQFF
many,TRBJ2-1,TRBV12-3/TRBV12-4,TRBD2,TGTGCCAGCAGCCTGGGGGGACTAGCGTATAGCAATGAGCAGTTCTTC,CASSLGGLAYSNEQFF
many,TRBJ1-2,TRBV7-9,TRBD1,TGTGCCAGCAGCGCGGGACAGGGAAACTATGGCTACACCTTC,CASSAGQGNYGYTF
many,TRBJ2-3,TRBV7-3,.,TGTGCCAGCAGCTTAGTTGGAGATACGCAGTATTTT,CASSLVGDTQYF
many,TRBJ2-7,TRBV20-1,TRBD2,TGCAGTGCTAGAGATACCCTCGCGGGAGGATCCTACGAGCAGTACTTC,CSARDTLAGGSYEQYF
.,TRBJ2-3,TRBV9,TRBD2,TGTGCCAGCAGCGCCTCCGGGACTAGCGGGCCCCAAGATACGCAGTATTTT,CASSASGTSGPQDTQYF
many,TRBJ2-3,TRBV28,.,TGTGCCAGCAGTCGGACGAGAAGTAGCACAGATACGCAGTATTTT,CASSRTRSSTDTQYF
many,TRBJ1-1,TRBV11-2,.,TGTGCCAGCAGCTTAGATGGCGCGAACACTGAAGCTTTCTTT,CASSLDGANTEAFF
many,TRBJ1-1,TRBV7-3,.,TGTGCCAGCAGCTCACACTCTACAGGGCTCACTGAAGCTTTCTTT,CASSSHSTGLTEAFF
many,TRBJ1-2,TRBV20-1,.,TGCAGTGCTAGAGTGTGGGACGAGAGCTATGGCTACACCTTC,CSARVWDESYGYTF
many,TRBJ1-2,TRBV12-3/TRBV12-4,.,TGTGCCAGCAGTTTGTCGACAGGAGTTTATCGTGGCTACACCTTC,CASSLSTGVYRGYTF
many,TRBJ2-5,TRBV5-1,.,TGCGCCAGCAGCTTCTCGACTTCAGATGAGACCCAGTACTTC,CASSFSTSDETQYF
many,TRBJ2-7,TRBV20-1,.,TGCAGTGTTGGGACGAACGAGCAGTACTTC,CSVGTNEQYF
many,TRBJ2-3,TRBV5-1,.,TGCGCCAGCAGCTTCCGACAGGGCACAGATACGCAGTATTTT,CASSFRQGTDTQYF
many,TRBJ1-3,TRBV20-1,TRBD1,TGCAGTGCTAGGCAGGGGGGAGGAAACACCATATATTTT,CSARQGGGNTIYF
many,TRBJ2-3,TRBV29-1,.,TGCAGCGTTGAGAGTATTGGGGGCCCAAGCACAGATACGCAGTATTTT,CSVESIGGPSTDTQYF
.,TRBJ2-5,TRBV4-1,TRBD2,TGCGCCAGCAGCCGGGGCTCGGAACTAGCGGGACAAGAGACCCAGTACTTC,CASSRGSELAGQETQYF
few,TRBJ2-7,TRBV18,TRBD1,TGTGCCAGCTCACCGCGGACAGGGTTCTACGAGCAGTACTTC,CASSPRTGFYEQYF
many,TRBJ2-2,TRBV12-3/TRBV12-4,.,TGTGCCAGCAGATACGCGTCCGGGGAGCTGTTTTTT,CASRYASGELFF
.,TRBJ1-1,TRBV12-3/TRBV12-4,.,TGTGCCAGCAGTTTTCAGCTGAACACTGAAGCTTTCTTT,CASSFQLNTEAFF
many,TRBJ2-3,TRBV6-5,.,TGTGCCAGTTCCGGGTTCGGGGGCGCAGCAGATACGCAGTATTTT,CASSGFGGAADTQYF
.,TRBJ2-1,TRBV20-1,TRBD2,TGCAGTGCTAGGCGGCTAGCGGGAGTAAATGAGCAGTTCTTC,CSARRLAGVNEQFF
many,TRBJ2-2,TRBV7-9,TRBD2,TGTGCCAGCAGGGGGACTAGCGGGAGTCGAGGCACCGGGGAGCTGTTTTTT,CASRGTSGSRGTGELFF
many,TRBJ2-2,TRBV14,.,TGTGCCAGCAGCCAGCAGTGGCGAGGCGGGGAGCTGTTTTTT,CASSQQWRGGELFF